This is a list of T cell receptor beta chains from one sample in a study of T cell changes during pregnancy in multiple sclerosis. The method was immunoSEQ multiplex PCR; TCRdb's version includes in-frame clones alone and lacks a portion of them. The sample has 39,000 or so clones; around 90% are singletons. Sample: CD4+ T cells from peripheral blood mononuclear cells, taken after pregnancy. All receptors come from a female donor in good health, enrolled as a control in a pregnancy study. Each CDR3 is given with its conserved first and last residue. The D gene is left open where the match is weak. For some rows the clone size is stated as once, few or many, or as a class when expanded; others skip it.

j_call v_call d_call clone_size cdr3_nt cdr3_aa
TRBJ1-1 TRBV18 . few TGTGCCAGCTCACCTTCAGAGAACACTGAAGCTTTCTTT CASSPSENTEAFF
TRBJ2-1 TRBV5-7 TRBD2 . TGTGCCAGCAGCTTGGATCTAGCGGGGTACAATGAGCAGTTCTTC CASSLDLAGYNEQFF
TRBJ2-7 TRBV6-5 . once TGTGCCAGCAGTTACTCCCCGGCTGAGAGGGAGCAGTACTTC CASSYSPAEREQYF
TRBJ1-1 TRBV2 . . TGTGCCAGCAGTGAAACAGTAGAAGCTTTCTTT CASSETVEAFF
TRBJ2-3 TRBV6-1 TRBD2 . TGTGCCAGCAGAGGCGGGACTAGCGGTACAGATACGCAGTATTTT CASRGGTSGTDTQYF
TRBJ2-1 TRBV13 TRBD2 . TGTGCCAGCAGCTTAGAGTGGGGTAGCGGGGGGAACAATGAGCAGTTCTTC CASSLEWGSGGNNEQFF
TRBJ1-1 TRBV13 TRBD1 . TGTGCCAGCAGCTCGCAAGAGACAGGGACCACTGAAGCTTTCTTT CASSSQETGTTEAFF
TRBJ1-1 TRBV10-1 . . TGCGCCAGCAGTGAGGCAGCCGGCCTCGGGGGTAAGGGAGCTTTCTTT CASSEAAGLGGKGAFF
TRBJ2-1 TRBV5-1 . . TGCGCCAGCAGCTTGATGGAAGGAGCGGCTAATGAGCAGTTCTTC CASSLMEGAANEQFF
TRBJ1-2 TRBV27 . once TGTGCCAGCAGTTTTCCCCAGGGATTGGGCTACACCTTC CASSFPQGLGYTF
TRBJ2-1 TRBV6-5 . . TGTGCCAGCAGTTACCAGGGAGGTTCCTACAATGAGCAGTTCTTC CASSYQGGSYNEQFF